The 15 T cell receptor beta chains given below trace back to one sample, sequenced in a study of T cell responses to AZD1222 COVID-19 vaccine. Some clones are missing from TCRdb's copy, which holds only in-frame ones; the method was immunoSEQ multiplex PCR. This sample carries around 130,000 clones, approximately 83% of them seen once, and the ten largest clones take under 2%. The specimen was peripheral blood, collected on day 0 of AZD1222 vaccination. The receptors were gathered from an adult in good health.

This clone occurred once. The rearrangement uses TRBV3-1 (or the pseudogene TRBV3-2) and TRBJ2-1; 10 positions agree with TRBD1. The V gene end was trimmed by 4 bases and the J gene end by 6 bases; junction bases not matched to a gene: 3. Germline-derived CDR1 and CDR2 are LGHDT and YNNKEL (reference sequence). The CDR3 covers 14 residues. The CDR3 loop is CASSPDRGPNEQFF. CDR3 sequence (DNA): TGTGCCAGCAGCCCCGACAGGGGGCCCAATGAGCAGTTCTTC.

This clone has only a few counts. The rearrangement uses TRBV7-9 and TRBJ2-1; D may correspond to TRBD1 or TRBD2 (6 bases each). The CDR3 consists of 15 residues. CDR1 SEHNR and CDR2 FQNEAQ come from the germline V gene (reference sequence). Trimming cost V 5 bases and J 8 bases, with 19 bases left between them. As DNA, the CDR3 is TGTGCCAGCAGCCCCCGGGAGTTACCAGGGGATGAGCAGTTCTTC. The encoded protein is CASSPRELPGDEQFF.

J is TRBJ2-1 and V is TRBV30; possibly TRBD2 for D (6 bases). V lost 3 bases and J lost 4, with 10 bases in between. CDR1 GTSNPN and CDR2 SVGIG come from the germline V gene (reference sequence). The CDR3 contains 13 residues. In DNA, the CDR3 is TGTGCCTGGAGACGGAGGGCGTACAATGAGCAGTTCTTC. It codes for CAWRRRAYNEQFF.

V usage is TRBV24-1 and J usage is TRBJ1-1; 9 positions match TRBD1. Trimming cost V 2 bases and J 4 bases; bases outside gene matches: 7. The CDR3 covers 16 residues. Looked up from germline, CDR1 is KGHDR and CDR2 is SFDVKD. The CDR3 sequence is CATSDSNRGRVTEAFF. The CDR3 nucleotides read TGTGCCACCAGTGATTCGAACAGGGGGCGCGTCACTGAAGCTTTCTTT.

The chain combines TRBV19 with TRBJ2-7; TRBD1 matches at 8 bases. J was trimmed by 6 bases and V by 5 bases; bases with no gene match: 6. The germline CDR1 and CDR2 sequences are LNHDA and SQIVND (reference sequence). CDR3 length: 13 amino acids. CDR3 region: CASSPAGGAEQYF. CDR3 DNA sequence: TGTGCCAGTAGTCCAGCAGGGGGCGCCGAGCAGTACTTC.

The chain has TRBV5-1 and TRBJ2-1; 12 bases are shared with TRBD2. In germline, CDR1 is SGHRS, CDR2 YFSETQ. J gave up 7 bases and V 3 bases, and 8 bases lay outside the gene matches. This CDR3 is 16 amino acids long. CDR3: CASSSGVGTSGNEQFF. The CDR3 nucleotides read TGCGCCAGCAGCTCCGGGGTAGGGACTAGCGGGAATGAGCAGTTCTTC.

This clone was counted between two and nine times. V and J are TRBV27 and TRBJ1-1; D is uncertain. Germline V lookup: CDR1 MNHEY, CDR2 SMNVEV (reference sequence). V lost 0 bases, J lost 1 base, and 12 bases lay in between. This CDR3 contains 16 residues. CDR3 protein: CASSLSITGGNTEAFF. Written as DNA, the CDR3 is TGTGCCAGCAGTTTATCGATCACGGGTGGGAACACTGAAGCTTTCTTT.

The chain uses TRBV7-2 and TRBJ1-2, with 12 positions matching TRBD1. This CDR3 has 17 residues. Trimming removed 1 base from V and 8 bases from J; junction bases left unmatched: 11. CDR1 and CDR2 (germline): SGHTA, FQGNSA. The CDR3 DNA follows: TGTGCCAGCAGCTTAGGGGGACAGGGGGCGGTTTTTAAAGGCTACACCTTC. Its protein product is CASSLGGQGAVFKGYTF.

This chain uses TRBV5-1 with TRBJ1-2; 9 nucleotides align to TRBD1. Per germline, CDR1 SGHRS and CDR2 YFSETQ. CDR3 size: 15 residues. The J segment lost 4 bases and the V segment lost 4 bases, leaving 8 bases of the junction unmatched. The CDR3 here is CASSPGTGLTYGYTF. CDR3 nucleotide sequence: TGCGCCAGCAGCCCCGGGACAGGGTTAACCTATGGCTACACCTTC.

This clone was seen just once. The chain links TRBV7-2 to TRBJ1-2, with 7 bases fitting TRBD1. Trimming cost V 5 bases and J 0 bases; bases outside gene matches: 12. The length of the CDR3 is 17 residues. Germline V gene lookup returns CDR1 SGHTA and CDR2 FQGNSA. Here the CDR3 DNA reads TGTGCCAGCAGCCAGCGGGGCAGGGGGGCGACTAACTATGGCTACACCTTC. Translation: CASSQRGRGATNYGYTF.

This clone was detected only a few times. The chain joins TRBV10-3 to TRBJ2-3; 7 nucleotides line up with TRBD2. Losses at the gene ends were 4 bases for V and 2 bases for J; bases not matched to a gene: 3. The CDR3 is made up of 14 amino acids. CDR1 and CDR2 (germline): ENHRY, SYGVKD. In DNA, the CDR3 is TGTGCCATCAGTGGGCTAGCGGTCACAGATACGCAGTATTTT. Its protein is CAISGLAVTDTQYF.

In this sample, this clone turned up once. This chain links TRBV7-2 with TRBJ2-4; TRBD2 matches 7 bases. V dropped 1 base and J dropped 6; count of bases not matched to a gene: 9. Germline assignment: CDR1 SGHTA and CDR2 FQGNSA. This CDR3 comprises 16 residues. The CDR3 region has the DNA TGTGCCAGCAGCTTAGGAGGGGCGGGAGATGGAAACATTCAGTACTTC. It specifies CASSLGGAGDGNIQYF. Using reference TRBV7-2 and TRBJ2-4 for the parts outside the CDR3, the full variable domain is GAGVSQSPSNKVTEKGKDVELRCDPISGHTALYWYRQSLGQGLEFLIYFQGNSAPDKSGLPSDRFSAERTGGSVSTLTIQRTQQEDSAVYLCASSLGGAGDGNIQYFGAGTRLSVL.

This clone has a handful of counts. The V call is TRBV7-8, the J call TRBJ1-4; 9 bases are shared with TRBD1. CDR1 is SGHVS and CDR2 is FQNEAQ in the germline V gene. V shed 4 bases, J shed 16 bases, and the junction held 7 bases outside the gene matches. CDR3 length equals 12 residues. Here the CDR3 reads CASSSWDREEFF. CDR3 nucleotides: TGTGCCAGCAGCTCCTGGGACAGGGAAGAGTTTTTT. Drawing the rest from reference TRBV7-8 and TRBJ1-4, the complete variable domain is GAGVSQSPRYKVAKRGQDVALRCDPISGHVSLFWYQQALGQGPEFLTYFQNEAQLDKSGLPSDRFFAERPEGSVSTLKIQRTQQEDSAVYLCASSSWDREEFFGSGTQLSVL.

The chain employs TRBV27 and TRBJ2-7, with D maybe TRBD1 (6 bases). Germline V gives CDR1 MNHEY, CDR2 SMNVEV (reference sequence). The ends were cut back, 3 bases at V and 0 bases at J, with 6 bases in the middle. The CDR3 length is 13 residues. The chain's CDR3 is CASSLDSSYEQYF. In DNA form, the CDR3 reads TGTGCCAGCAGTTTGGACAGCTCCTACGAGCAGTACTTC.

CDR3 bases: TGTGCCAGCAGAACCGGGACGAGAAACACCATATATTTT. It is translated as CASRTGTRNTIYF. This chain connects TRBV11-1 to TRBJ1-3, with a tentative D call TRBD1 (5 bases). The germline CDR1 and CDR2 sequences are SGHAT and FQDESV (reference sequence). Trimming shortened V by 6 bases and J by 5 bases, and 11 bases separated the two germline ends. The CDR3 totals 13 residues.